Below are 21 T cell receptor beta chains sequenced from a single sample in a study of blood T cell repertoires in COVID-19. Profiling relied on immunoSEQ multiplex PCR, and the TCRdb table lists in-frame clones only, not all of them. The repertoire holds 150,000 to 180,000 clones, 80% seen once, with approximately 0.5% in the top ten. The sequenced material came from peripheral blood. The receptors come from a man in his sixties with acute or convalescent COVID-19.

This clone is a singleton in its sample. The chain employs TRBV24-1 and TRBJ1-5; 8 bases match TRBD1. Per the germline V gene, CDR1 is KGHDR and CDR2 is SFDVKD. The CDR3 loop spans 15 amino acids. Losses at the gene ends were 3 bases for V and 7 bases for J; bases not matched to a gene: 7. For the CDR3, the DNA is TGTGCCACCAGTGATGGGACAGGCGGGTGGCAGCCCCAGCATTTT. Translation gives CATSDGTGGWQPQHF.

CDR3 bases: TGTGCCAGCAGCTCAGCGGGAGGCGGCACAGATACGCAGTATTTT. Amino acid sequence: CASSSAGGGTDTQYF. The chain recombines TRBV7-9 with TRBJ2-3; 9 bases fit TRBD2. This CDR3 has 15 amino acids. V was clipped by 4 bases and J by 1 base; unmatched bases: 3. Germline CDR1 SEHNR, CDR2 FQNEAQ (reference sequence).

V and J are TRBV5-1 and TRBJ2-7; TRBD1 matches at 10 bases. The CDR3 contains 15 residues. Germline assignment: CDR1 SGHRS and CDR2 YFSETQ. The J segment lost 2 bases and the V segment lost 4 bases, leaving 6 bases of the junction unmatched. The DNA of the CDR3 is TGCGCCAGCAGCCCGGCCGGGACAGGGGCCTACGAGCAGTACTTC. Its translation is CASSPAGTGAYEQYF. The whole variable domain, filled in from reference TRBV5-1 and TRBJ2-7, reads KAGVTQTPRYLIKTRGQQVTLSCSPISGHRSVSWYQQTPGQGLQFLFEYFSETQRNKGNFPGRFSGRQFSNSRSEMNVSTLELGDSALYLCASSPAGTGAYEQYFGPGTRLTVT.

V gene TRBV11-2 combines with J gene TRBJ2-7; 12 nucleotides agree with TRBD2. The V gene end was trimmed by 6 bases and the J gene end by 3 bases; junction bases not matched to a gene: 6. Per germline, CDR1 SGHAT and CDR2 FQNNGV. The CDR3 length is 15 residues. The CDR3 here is CASRATSGRFYEQYF. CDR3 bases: TGTGCCAGCAGGGCTACTAGCGGGAGGTTCTACGAGCAGTACTTC.

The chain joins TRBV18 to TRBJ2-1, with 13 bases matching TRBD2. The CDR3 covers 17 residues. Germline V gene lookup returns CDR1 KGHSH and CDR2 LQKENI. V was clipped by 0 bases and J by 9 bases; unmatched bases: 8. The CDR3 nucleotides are TGTGCCAGCTCACCACCCTCACTAGCGGGAGGGCCGGGTGAGCAGTTCTTC. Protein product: CASSPPSLAGGPGEQFF. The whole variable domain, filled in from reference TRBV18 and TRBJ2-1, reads NAGVMQNPRHLVRRRGQEARLRCSPMKGHSHVYWYRQLPEEGLKFMVYLQKENIIDESGMPKERFSAEFPKEGPSILRIQQVVRGDSAAYFCASSPPSLAGGPGEQFFGPGTRLTVL.

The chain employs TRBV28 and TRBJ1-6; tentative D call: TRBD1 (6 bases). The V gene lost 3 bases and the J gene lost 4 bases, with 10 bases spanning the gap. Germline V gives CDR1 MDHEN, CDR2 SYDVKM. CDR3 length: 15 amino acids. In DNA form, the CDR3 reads TGTGCCAGCAGTTTTGGGGGCGGATATAATTCACCCCTCCACTTT. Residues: CASSFGGGYNSPLHF.

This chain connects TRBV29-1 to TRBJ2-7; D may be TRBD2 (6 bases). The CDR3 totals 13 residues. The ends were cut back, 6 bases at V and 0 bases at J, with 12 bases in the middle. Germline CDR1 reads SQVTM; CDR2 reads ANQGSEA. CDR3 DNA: TGCAGCGTGACGGGACTCTTCTCCTACGAGCAGTACTTC. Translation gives CSVTGLFSYEQYF.

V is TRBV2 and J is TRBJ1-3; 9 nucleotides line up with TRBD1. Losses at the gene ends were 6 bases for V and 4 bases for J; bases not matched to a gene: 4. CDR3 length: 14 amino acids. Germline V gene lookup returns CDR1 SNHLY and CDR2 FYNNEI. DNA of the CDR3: TGTGCCAGCAGAGCCGGGACAGGGGGAAACACCATATATTTT. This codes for CASRAGTGGNTIYF.

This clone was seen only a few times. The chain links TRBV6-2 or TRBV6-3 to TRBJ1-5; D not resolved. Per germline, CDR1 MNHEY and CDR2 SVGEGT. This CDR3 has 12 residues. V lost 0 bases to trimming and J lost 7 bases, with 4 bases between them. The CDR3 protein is CASSYSGQPQHF. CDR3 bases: TGTGCCAGCAGTTACTCTGGCCAGCCCCAGCATTTT.

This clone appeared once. The CDR3 nucleotides are TGTGCCAGCAGTTTAAATCGACAGACCGAGCAGTTCTTC. It specifies CASSLNRQTEQFF. This chain links TRBV28 with TRBJ2-1, with D maybe TRBD1 (5 bases). This CDR3 region has 13 residues. CDR1 is MDHEN and CDR2 is SYDVKM in the germline V gene. Trimming cost V 2 bases and J 10 bases, with 12 bases left between them.

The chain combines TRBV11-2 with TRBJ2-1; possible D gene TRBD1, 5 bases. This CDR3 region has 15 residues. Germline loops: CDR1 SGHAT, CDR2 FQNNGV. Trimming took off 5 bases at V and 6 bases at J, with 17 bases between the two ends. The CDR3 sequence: CASSGPRGSGNEQFF. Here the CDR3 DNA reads TGTGCCAGCAGCGGTCCTAGGGGCTCGGGCAATGAGCAGTTCTTC.

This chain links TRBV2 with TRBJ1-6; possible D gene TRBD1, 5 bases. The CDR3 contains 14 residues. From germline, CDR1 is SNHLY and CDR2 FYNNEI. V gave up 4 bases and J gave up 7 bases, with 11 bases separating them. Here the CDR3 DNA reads TGTGCCAGCAGTGGCGGGGCGGTCAATTCACCCCTCCACTTT. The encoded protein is CASSGGAVNSPLHF.

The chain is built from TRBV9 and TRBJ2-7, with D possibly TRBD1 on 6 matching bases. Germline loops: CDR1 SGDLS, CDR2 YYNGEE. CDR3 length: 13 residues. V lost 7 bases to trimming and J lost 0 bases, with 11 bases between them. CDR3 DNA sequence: TGTGCCAGCTCTGGGGACAACTCCTACGAGCAGTACTTC. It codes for CASSGDNSYEQYF.

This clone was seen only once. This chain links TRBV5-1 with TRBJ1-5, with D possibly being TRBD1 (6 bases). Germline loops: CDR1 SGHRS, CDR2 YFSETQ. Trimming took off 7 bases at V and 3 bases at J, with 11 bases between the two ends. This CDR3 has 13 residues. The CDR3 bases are TGCGCCAGCTCGGGGGGGCCCAATCAGCCCCAGCATTTT. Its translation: CASSGGPNQPQHF.

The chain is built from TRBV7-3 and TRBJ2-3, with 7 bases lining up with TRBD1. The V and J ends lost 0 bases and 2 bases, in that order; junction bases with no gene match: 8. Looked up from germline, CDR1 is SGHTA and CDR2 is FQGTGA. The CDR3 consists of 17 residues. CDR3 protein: CASSLTYLGQDTDTQYF. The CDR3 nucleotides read TGTGCCAGCAGCTTAACGTATCTCGGACAGGACACAGATACGCAGTATTTT.

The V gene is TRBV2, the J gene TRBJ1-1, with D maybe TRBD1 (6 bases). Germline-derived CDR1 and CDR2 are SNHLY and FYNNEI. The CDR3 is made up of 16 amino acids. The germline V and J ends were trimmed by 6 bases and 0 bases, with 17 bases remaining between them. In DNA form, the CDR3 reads TGTGCCAGCAGCGTCGCCGGACAGAGGATGAACACTGAAGCTTTCTTT. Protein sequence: CASSVAGQRMNTEAFF.

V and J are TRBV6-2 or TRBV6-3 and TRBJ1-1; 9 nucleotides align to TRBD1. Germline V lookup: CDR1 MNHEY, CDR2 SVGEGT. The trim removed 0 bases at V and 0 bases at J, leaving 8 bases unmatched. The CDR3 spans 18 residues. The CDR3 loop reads CASSYSRGTGSMNTEAFF. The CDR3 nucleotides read TGTGCCAGCAGTTACTCAAGGGGGACAGGGTCAATGAACACTGAAGCTTTCTTT.

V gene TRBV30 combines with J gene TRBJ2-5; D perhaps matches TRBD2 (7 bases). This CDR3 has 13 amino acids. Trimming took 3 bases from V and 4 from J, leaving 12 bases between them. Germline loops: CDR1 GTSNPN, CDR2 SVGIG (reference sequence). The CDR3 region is CAWRRAGAETQYF. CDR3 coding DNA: TGTGCCTGGAGACGGGCGGGGGCAGAGACCCAGTACTTC. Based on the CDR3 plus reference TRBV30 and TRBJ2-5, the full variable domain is SQTIHQWPATLVQPVGSPLSLECTVEGTSNPNLYWYRQAAGRGLQLLFYSVGIGQISSEVPQNLSASRPQDRQFILSSKKLLLSDSGFYLCAWRRAGAETQYFGPGTRLLVL.

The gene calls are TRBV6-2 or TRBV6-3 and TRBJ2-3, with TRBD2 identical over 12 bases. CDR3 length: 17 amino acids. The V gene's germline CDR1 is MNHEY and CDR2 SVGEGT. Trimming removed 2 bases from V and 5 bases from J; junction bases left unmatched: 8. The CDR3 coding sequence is TGTGCCAGCAGTTACCCTCCTAGCGGGGGGGCCCGAGATACGCAGTATTTT. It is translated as CASSYPPSGGARDTQYF.

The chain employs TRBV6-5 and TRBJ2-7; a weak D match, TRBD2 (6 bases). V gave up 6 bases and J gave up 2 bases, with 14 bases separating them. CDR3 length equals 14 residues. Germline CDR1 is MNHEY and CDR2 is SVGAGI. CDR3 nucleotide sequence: TGTGCCAGCAGACGGGAGCTAGGCGCCTACGAGCAGTACTTC. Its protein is CASRRELGAYEQYF.

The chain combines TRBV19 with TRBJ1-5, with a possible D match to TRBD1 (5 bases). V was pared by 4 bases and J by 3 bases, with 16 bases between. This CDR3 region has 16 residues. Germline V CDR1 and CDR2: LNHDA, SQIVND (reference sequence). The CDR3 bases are TGTGCCAGTAGTACTCGGGACTCGGCCCCCAATCAGCCCCAGCATTTT. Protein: CASSTRDSAPNQPQHF.